Following are 22 T cell receptor beta chains from one sample sequenced in a study of T cell repertoires in cytomegalovirus infection. MiXCR, applied by TCRdb to the reads, yields one record per CDR3 protein. The top ten clones hold roughly two fifths of a sample with around 430,000 distinct CDR3 sequences, more than 40% of them seen once. The antigens for these receptors are not known. The material was cultured PBMCs, obtained from culture after CMV antigen stimulation. All receptors derive from a human donor in good health (CMV status not recorded). Some clones in this sample may be carry-over from other donors' samples.

This clonotype was counted once. The rearrangement links TRBV18 to TRBJ2-7; TRBD2 matches 8 bases. The germline CDR1 and CDR2 sequences are KGHSH and LQKENI. With 3 bases clipped from V and 0 bases from J, the junction kept 10 bases outside the gene matches. The CDR3 is 17 residues long. The CDR3 DNA is TGTGCCAGCTCACCTCGCCCGGGGGGGGACAACTCCTACGAGCAGTACTTC. It yields the protein CASSPRPGGDNSYEQYF.

This clonotype was observed a few times. The CDR3 nucleotides read TGTGCCAGCAGTCCAGACAGGGCAGAGACCCAGTACTTC. Its translation: CASSPDRAETQYF. The chain links TRBV7-2 to TRBJ2-5; 7 bases fit TRBD1. In germline, CDR1 is SGHTA, CDR2 FQGNSA. The CDR3 has 13 residues. J lost 4 bases, V lost 6 bases, and 5 bases had no gene match.

The V gene is TRBV7-2, the J gene TRBJ2-7, with TRBD2 matching 9 bases. CDR3 length: 14 residues. The germline V gene encodes CDR1 SGHTA and CDR2 FQGNSA. J gave up 2 bases and V 2 bases, and 1 base lay outside the gene matches. The DNA of the CDR3 is TGTGCCAGCAGCTTACAGCGGGGGGCCTACGAGCAGTACTTC. Its protein product is CASSLQRGAYEQYF. The entire variable domain, with the rest obtained from reference TRBV7-2 and TRBJ2-7, is as follows: GAGVSQSPSNKVTEKGKDVELRCDPISGHTALYWYRQSLGQGLEFLIYFQGNSAPDKSGLPSDRFSAERTGGSVSTLTIQRTQQEDSAVYLCASSLQRGAYEQYFGPGTRLTVT.

This clonotype was picked up many times. The chain joins TRBV5-1 to TRBJ2-1, with 10 bases that match TRBD2. Germline lookup yields CDR1 SGHRS and CDR2 YFSETQ. The CDR3 spans 15 residues. V dropped 3 bases and J dropped 4; count of bases not matched to a gene: 4. The CDR3 nucleotides read TGCGCCAGCAGCTCGCTAGCGGGGGTTTACAATGAGCAGTTCTTC. Translated, it gives CASSSLAGVYNEQFF. Variable domain in full (rest from reference TRBV5-1 and TRBJ2-1): KAGVTQTPRYLIKTRGQQVTLSCSPISGHRSVSWYQQTPGQGLQFLFEYFSETQRNKGNFPGRFSGRQFSNSRSEMNVSTLELGDSALYLCASSSLAGVYNEQFFGPGTRLTVL.

In DNA form, the CDR3 reads TGTGCCAGCAGCTTCGGCGGGGGGGCCAGAGAGACCCAGTACTTC. As protein: CASSFGGGARETQYF. The chain combines TRBV11-2 with TRBJ2-5; 9 nucleotides agree with TRBD2. This CDR3 comprises 15 residues. Losses at the gene ends were 3 bases for V and 4 bases for J; bases not matched to a gene: 6. Germline V CDR1 and CDR2: SGHAT, FQNNGV.

A word on this clonotype: The junction differs from germline at one of its ends, possibly a read error. The V and J genes are TRBV5-6 and TRBJ2-1, with 9 bases aligning to TRBD1. The CDR3 is 15 amino acids. Per germline, CDR1 SGHDT and CDR2 YYEEEE. CDR3: CASTLGTGKSGEQFF. The CDR3 DNA sequence: TGTGCCAGCACCTTGGGGACAGGGAAGTCTGGGGAGCAGTTCTTC.

The chain joins TRBV7-2 to TRBJ1-6; D might be TRBD1 (5 bases). Germline CDR1 reads SGHTA; CDR2 reads FQGNSA. V shed 1 base and J shed 10 bases, with 14 bases lying between them. The CDR3 length is 15 residues. The CDR3 sequence is CASSLVDRKGSPLHF. The CDR3 nucleotides are TGTGCCAGCAGCTTAGTTGACAGAAAAGGGTCACCCCTCCACTTT.

In regard to this clonotype: This CDR3 is missing its conserved last phenylalanine or tryptophan, likely due to a read error. The chain combines TRBV7-2 with TRBJ2-5, with D unclear. Trimming removed 2 bases at V and 5 bases at J, with 6 bases between. The CDR3 has 12 residues. Germline V CDR1 and CDR2: SGHTA, FQGNSA. The DNA of the CDR3 is TGTGCCAGCAGCTTAAATGCGGAGACCCAGTACTTA. Translating gives CASSLNAETQYL.

The chain combines TRBV10-3 with TRBJ2-3; TRBD2 agrees at 7 bases. CDR3 length equals 16 residues. Losses at the gene ends were 2 bases for V and 6 bases for J; bases not matched to a gene: 11. The germline CDR1 and CDR2 sequences are ENHRY and SYGVKD. The CDR3 DNA is TGTGCCATCAGTGAGCCCAAGCGGGGCCCGGGGGATACGCAGTATTTT. Translated, it gives CAISEPKRGPGDTQYF.

The chain uses TRBV7-6 and TRBJ2-7; 8 positions match TRBD1. V was clipped by 0 bases and J by 0 bases; unmatched bases: 4. The CDR3 loop spans 16 amino acids. The V gene's germline CDR1 is SGHVS and CDR2 FNYEAQ. The CDR3 sequence is CASSLAAGQASYEQYF. The CDR3 DNA is TGTGCCAGCAGCTTAGCCGCGGGACAGGCCTCCTACGAGCAGTACTTC.

The sample holds a few counts of this clonotype. Here the CDR3 reads CASSFSLTSGSVDTQYF. CDR3 coding DNA: TGTGCCAGCAGCTTTTCTTTGACTAGCGGGAGCGTAGATACGCAGTATTTT. This sequence joins TRBV7-6 and TRBJ2-3; 12 positions agree with TRBD2. The CDR3 has 17 residues. V lost 3 bases, J lost 5 bases, and 9 bases stayed unmatched. CDR1 is SGHVS and CDR2 is FNYEAQ in the germline V gene.

Here the CDR3 reads CASSEGLGMNTEAFF. In DNA, the CDR3 is TGTGCCAGCAGTGAGGGGTTGGGGATGAACACTGAAGCTTTCTTT. V is TRBV9 and J is TRBJ1-1, with TRBD1 as a possible D gene (5 bases). Trimming cost V 5 bases and J 0 bases, with 14 bases left between them. Germline CDR1 and CDR2: SGDLS and YYNGEE. The CDR3 loop spans 15 amino acids.

The genes are TRBV4-3 and TRBJ1-3; 10 bases match TRBD1. CDR1 and CDR2 from the germline V gene are LGHNA and YSLEER. Trimming took 6 bases from V and 4 from J; bases not matched to a gene: 6. The CDR3 is 15 amino acids. The CDR3 loop reads CASSRTGGLGNTIYF. The CDR3 region has the DNA TGCGCCAGCAGTCGGACAGGGGGTCTGGGAAACACCATATATTTT.

This clonotype was counted only a few times. The chain is built from TRBV7-2 and TRBJ1-6, with D unclear. CDR3 length equals 12 residues. V dropped 2 bases and J dropped 6 bases, with 2 bases sitting between them. Germline V gene sequence: CDR1 SGHTA, CDR2 FQGNSA. The DNA of the CDR3 is TGTGCCAGCAGCTTATTTAATTCACCCCTCCACTTT. Translated, it gives CASSLFNSPLHF. Together with reference TRBV7-2 and TRBJ1-6, the CDR3 gives the full variable domain: GAGVSQSPSNKVTEKGKDVELRCDPISGHTALYWYRQSLGQGLEFLIYFQGNSAPDKSGLPSDRFSAERTGGSVSTLTIQRTQQEDSAVYLCASSLFNSPLHFGNGTRLTVT.

This clonotype has just a few counts. This chain connects TRBV6-5 to TRBJ2-1; D gene ambiguous. This CDR3 comprises 13 residues. Germline loops: CDR1 MNHEY, CDR2 SVGAGI. The V end lost 0 bases, the J end lost 5 bases, and 5 bases lay between the germline ends. CDR3 amino acids: CASSYSADNEQFF. The DNA for the CDR3 is TGTGCCAGCAGTTACTCGGCAGACAATGAGCAGTTCTTC.

This chain connects TRBV6-1 to TRBJ2-7; TRBD1 is a possible D gene (8 bases). The CDR3 length is 16 residues. V was shortened by 5 bases and J by 1 base, with 18 bases between the two germline ends. Germline assignment: CDR1 MNHNS and CDR2 SASEGT. The CDR3 spells CASSRQGRGGSYEQYF. CDR3 in DNA: TGTGCCAGCAGTCGACAGGGGAGGGGGGGGTCCTACGAGCAGTACTTC.

J is TRBJ2-1 and V is TRBV7-2; perhaps TRBD2 as D (5 bases). Trimming took 7 bases from V and 4 from J, leaving 17 bases between them. The germline gives CDR1 SGHTA, CDR2 FQGNSA. The CDR3 sequence is 15 residues long. CDR3 amino acids: CASTGRSGPYNEQFF. For the CDR3, the DNA is TGTGCCAGCACCGGGCGGAGCGGACCGTACAATGAGCAGTTCTTC.

This clonotype was counted a few times. The germline gene is not matched at one end of the junction; a read error may be the cause. The V call is TRBV7-8, the J call TRBJ2-1; 11 bases are shared with TRBD2. Germline V gene data show CDR1 as SGHVS and CDR2 as FQNEAQ. The CDR3 has 13 residues. The CDR3 spells CASSLAGGREQFF. In DNA, the CDR3 is TGTGCCAGCAGTTTAGCGGGGGGGCGGGAGCAGTTCTTC.

A few counts support this clonotype. This chain connects TRBV7-9 to TRBJ2-5, with D maybe TRBD1 (6 bases). CDR1 and CDR2 (germline): SEHNR, FQNEAQ (reference sequence). Trimming took 5 bases from V and 2 from J, leaving 12 bases between them. The CDR3 totals 14 residues. CDR3 residues: CASSPGTPQETQYF. Here the CDR3 DNA reads TGTGCCAGCAGCCCAGGGACACCTCAAGAGACCCAGTACTTC.

This clonotype was detected only a few times. The gene calls are TRBV27 and TRBJ2-1; 9 bases match TRBD2. The ends lost 0 bases at V and 6 bases at J; junction bases unmatched: 0. Per germline, CDR1 MNHEY and CDR2 SMNVEV (reference sequence). The length of the CDR3 is 14 residues. Here the CDR3 DNA reads TGTGCCAGCAGTTTATCTAGCGGGGGCAATGAGCAGTTCTTC. Its protein is CASSLSSGGNEQFF.

This clonotype was seen more than once but under ten times. V is TRBV6-1 and J is TRBJ2-1, with 9 bases aligning to TRBD2. The J segment lost 12 bases and the V segment lost 6 bases, leaving 15 bases of the junction unmatched. This CDR3 has 15 amino acids. Germline lookup yields CDR1 MNHNS and CDR2 SASEGT. CDR3 sequence reads: CASRRGTSPLGGQFF. DNA of the CDR3: TGTGCCAGCAGAAGGGGGACTAGCCCACTTGGTGGGCAGTTCTTC.

V usage is TRBV5-6 and J usage is TRBJ2-3; 10 nucleotides align to TRBD2. CDR3 length: 16 amino acids. V dropped 3 bases and J dropped 5; count of bases not matched to a gene: 9. From germline, CDR1 is SGHDT and CDR2 YYEEEE. This CDR3 is CASSSILAGEIDTQYF. CDR3 nucleotide sequence: TGTGCCAGCAGCTCCATTCTAGCGGGAGAGATAGATACGCAGTATTTT.